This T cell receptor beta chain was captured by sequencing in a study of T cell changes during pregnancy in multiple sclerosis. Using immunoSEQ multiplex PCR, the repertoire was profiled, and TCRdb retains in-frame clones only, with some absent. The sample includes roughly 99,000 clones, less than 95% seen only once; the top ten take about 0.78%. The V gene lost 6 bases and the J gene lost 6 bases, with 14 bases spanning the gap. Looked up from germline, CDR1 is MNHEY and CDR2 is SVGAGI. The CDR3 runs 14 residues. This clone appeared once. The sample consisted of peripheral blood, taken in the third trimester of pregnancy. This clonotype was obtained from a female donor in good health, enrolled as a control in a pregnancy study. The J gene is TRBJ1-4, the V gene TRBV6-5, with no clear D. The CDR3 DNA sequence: TGTGCCAGCAGCAGAACCCGGGTAGATGAAAAACTGTTTTTT. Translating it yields CASSRTRVDEKLFF.